The clone carrying this T cell receptor (beta chain) has more than one count but fewer than ten. This entry belongs to a study of blood T cell repertoires in COVID-19. Overall study: COVID-19 samples, acute and convalescent, were from the United States, Italy and Spain.

V was clipped by 1 base and J by 5 bases; unmatched bases: 9. Germline V gene sequence: CDR1 SGHNT, CDR2 YENEEA. The CDR3 has 16 amino acids. The table came from immunoSEQ multiplex PCR; TCRdb's copy has only in-frame clones and leaves some out. Of about 36,000 clones in the sample, around 87% are singletons; the top ten hold around 21%. The sample comprised peripheral blood. V is TRBV11-3 and J is TRBJ2-5; 8 bases map to TRBD2. The receptor comes from a man aged 55 to 70 with acute or convalescent COVID-19. The CDR3 sequence: CASSLGNLAGGETQYF. As DNA, the CDR3 is TGTGCCAGCAGCTTAGGAAACCTAGCGGGCGGCGAGACCCAGTACTTC.